Presented here are 23 T cell receptor beta chains from one specimen sequenced in a study of blood T cell repertoires in COVID-19. Sequenced by immunoSEQ multiplex PCR; TCRdb stores in-frame clones only, minus some. The sample carries under 200,000 clones, about 85% recorded once. Sample: peripheral blood. Receptors originate from a man between 18 and 35 years old with acute or convalescent COVID-19.

Here the CDR3 DNA reads TGTGCCAGCAGTTACTCGTCCAGGAACTATGGCTACACCTTC. Translated, it gives CASSYSSRNYGYTF. V gene TRBV6-5 combines with J gene TRBJ1-2, with D uncertain. The CDR3 is made up of 14 amino acids. Germline V lookup: CDR1 MNHEY, CDR2 SVGAGI. V was clipped by 0 bases and J by 2 bases, with 7 bases between them.

A single count supports this clone. This chain links TRBV30 with TRBJ1-5; D gene ambiguous. Deletions cut 0 bases from V and 4 bases from J, with 10 bases between. The CDR3 sequence is 14 residues long. CDR1 and CDR2 (germline): GTSNPN, SVGIG (reference sequence). CDR3 nucleotide sequence: TGTGCCTGGAGTGTAGGCTCGGGGAATCAGCCCCAGCATTTT. Protein sequence: CAWSVGSGNQPQHF.

The chain combines TRBV5-1 with TRBJ1-2, with TRBD1 matching over 8 bases. CDR1 SGHRS and CDR2 YFSETQ come from the germline V gene. The CDR3 is 14 amino acids. The trim removed 0 bases at V and 5 bases at J, leaving 3 bases unmatched. DNA for the CDR3: TGCGCCAGCAGCTTGGAGGGGACAGGTTATGGCTACACCTTC. Its translation is CASSLEGTGYGYTF. Supplemented by reference TRBV5-1 and TRBJ1-2, the full variable domain reads KAGVTQTPRYLIKTRGQQVTLSCSPISGHRSVSWYQQTPGQGLQFLFEYFSETQRNKGNFPGRFSGRQFSNSRSEMNVSTLELGDSALYLCASSLEGTGYGYTFGSGTRLTVV.

The V call is TRBV11-2, the J call TRBJ1-4; tentatively, D is TRBD1 (5 bases). Trimming cost V 1 base and J 2 bases, with 8 bases left between them. The CDR3 length is 15 residues. Germline V gene lookup returns CDR1 SGHAT and CDR2 FQNNGV. CDR3 DNA: TGTGCCAGCAGCTTAGTGCGGGGGACTAATGAAAAACTGTTTTTT. Encoded protein: CASSLVRGTNEKLFF.

The chain links TRBV6-5 to TRBJ1-2; D is unresolved. Germline values: CDR1 MNHEY, CDR2 SVGAGI. The CDR3 runs 15 residues. V shed 3 bases and J shed 4 bases, with 15 bases lying between them. The CDR3 DNA is TGTGCCAGCAGTTATGGCGGTTCTATAACCTATGGCTACACCTTC. Its translation is CASSYGGSITYGYTF.

The CDR3 reads CAWSASVLLETQYF. The CDR3 DNA reads as TGTGCCTGGAGCGCCTCCGTGTTACTGGAGACCCAGTACTTC. The rearrangement uses TRBV30 and TRBJ2-5; D unclear. The V end was cut by 3 bases, the J end by 5 bases, with 16 bases between. CDR1 and CDR2 from the germline V gene are GTSNPN and SVGIG (reference sequence). This CDR3 region has 14 residues.

The chain uses TRBV2 and TRBJ2-2, with TRBD2 identical over 9 bases. V shed 5 bases and J 0 bases; nucleotides not matched to a gene: 1. The CDR3 is made up of 15 amino acids. Germline values: CDR1 SNHLY, CDR2 FYNNEI. In DNA, the CDR3 is TGTGCCAGCAGTAGCGGGGGGCCGAACACCGGGGAGCTGTTTTTT. This codes for CASSSGGPNTGELFF.

Of note for this clone: Relative to the germline gene, one junction end is altered; a read error may explain this. The CDR3: CASAITPVYAGHTF. The CDR3 DNA is TGTGCCAGCGCCATCACCCCCGTTTACGCTGGCCACACCTTC. The chain recombines TRBV6-6 with TRBJ1-2, with D uncertain. CDR1 and CDR2 from the germline V gene are MNHNY and SVGAGI (reference sequence). The CDR3 is 14 residues long.

This clone was seen once. The chain recombines TRBV5-5 with TRBJ1-3; a weak D match, TRBD1 (6 bases). Per germline, CDR1 SGHKS and CDR2 YYEKEE (reference sequence). Trimming stripped 2 bases from V and 4 bases from J, with 13 bases between. The length of the CDR3 is 15 residues. The CDR3 region is CASSFDPGDGNTIYF. CDR3 in DNA: TGTGCCAGCAGCTTTGATCCAGGGGACGGAAACACCATATATTTT.

CDR3 loop: CASRQGRNQPQHF. The DNA for the CDR3 is TGCGCCAGCCGGCAGGGCCGAAATCAGCCCCAGCATTTT. The rearrangement links TRBV10-1 to TRBJ1-5, with D possibly TRBD1 on 5 matching bases. The CDR3 is made up of 13 amino acids. Trimming stripped 8 bases from V and 4 bases from J, with 12 bases between. The germline V gene encodes CDR1 WNHNN and CDR2 SYGVQD (reference sequence).

V is TRBV5-1 and J is TRBJ1-3; 7 bases map to TRBD1. Germline V lookup: CDR1 SGHRS, CDR2 YFSETQ. V lost 3 bases to trimming and J lost 0 bases; unmatched junction nucleotides: 9. The CDR3 spans 17 residues. The CDR3 nucleotides read TGCGCCAGCAGCTCTCGGGACAGAGCTGACTCTGGAAACACCATATATTTT. This encodes CASSSRDRADSGNTIYF.

This clone appeared once. The chain has TRBV5-1 and TRBJ2-1, with a possible D match to TRBD1 (5 bases). The CDR3 runs to 19 residues. Trimming left V 0 bases short and J 0 bases short, with 19 bases between. Germline V lookup: CDR1 SGHRS, CDR2 YFSETQ. The CDR3, as DNA: TGCGCCAGCAGCTTGGCCCGATTCAGGGTAGTATCCTCCTACAATGAGCAGTTCTTC. Translating it yields CASSLARFRVVSSYNEQFF.

There are a few counts of this clone. V gene TRBV2 combines with J gene TRBJ1-2, with 11 positions matching TRBD1. Germline V lookup: CDR1 SNHLY, CDR2 FYNNEI. With V trimmed by 6 bases and J by 6 bases, 3 bases remained unmatched. The CDR3 length is 13 residues. The CDR3 region is CASRGQGGDGYTF. CDR3 nucleotides: TGTGCCAGCAGGGGACAGGGGGGAGATGGCTACACCTTC. Supplemented by reference TRBV2 and TRBJ1-2, the full variable domain reads EPEVTQTPSHQVTQMGQEVILRCVPISNHLYFYWYRQILGQKVEFLVSFYNNEISEKSEIFDDQFSVERPDGSNFTLKIRSTKLEDSAMYFCASRGQGGDGYTFGSGTRLTVV.

This clone was seen once. The chain links TRBV4-1 to TRBJ2-1, with 11 positions matching TRBD1. V dropped 1 base and J dropped 9; count of bases not matched to a gene: 11. CDR1 and CDR2 from the germline V gene are MGHRA and YSYEKL. The CDR3 runs 17 residues. CDR3 in amino acids: CASSQVGLGQGASEQFF. The CDR3 nucleotides are TGCGCCAGCAGCCAAGTTGGCCTTGGACAGGGGGCTTCTGAGCAGTTCTTC.

This clone has only a few counts. This chain uses TRBV12-3 or TRBV12-4 with TRBJ1-1; unclear D gene. V was shortened by 2 bases and J by 6 bases, with 10 bases between the two germline ends. The CDR3 contains 13 residues. CDR3 nucleotide sequence: TGTGCCAGCAGTTTAAAAGGGAGCGCTGAAGCTTTCTTT. Translated, it gives CASSLKGSAEAFF.

This clone was detected only once. V and J are TRBV5-4 and TRBJ2-7; 7 bases match TRBD1. CDR3 length: 14 amino acids. CDR1 and CDR2 from the germline V gene are SGHNT and YYREEE (reference sequence). V lost 5 bases to trimming and J lost 1 base; unmatched junction nucleotides: 6. The DNA of the CDR3 is TGTGCCAGCAGAAGAGGGACAGAATCCTACGAGCAGTACTTC. This codes for CASRRGTESYEQYF.

V gene TRBV5-1 combines with J gene TRBJ1-1, with unresolved D. Germline V gene lookup returns CDR1 SGHRS and CDR2 YFSETQ. Deletions cut 5 bases from V and 11 bases from J, with 25 bases between. The CDR3 has 15 amino acids. CDR3 coding DNA: TGCGCCAGCAGGAAAAATATCGAGTCCCAGGCATTCGCTTTCTTT. Translation gives CASRKNIESQAFAFF.

This sequence joins TRBV6-1 and TRBJ1-2; D not certain. The CDR3 has 13 residues. V was clipped by 2 bases and J by 3 bases, with 7 bases between them. Germline V gene sequence: CDR1 MNHNS, CDR2 SASEGT. In DNA, the CDR3 is TGTGCCAGCAGTGAACAGTCAGACTATGGCTACACCTTC. Amino acids: CASSEQSDYGYTF.

This clone appeared a single time. The chain has TRBV19 and TRBJ1-5; 7 bases map to TRBD1. This CDR3 has 19 residues. Germline-derived CDR1 and CDR2 are LNHDA and SQIVND (reference sequence). V shed 2 bases, J shed 0 bases, and the junction held 13 bases outside the gene matches. CDR3 protein: CASSIKSSPGGISNQPQHF. DNA of the CDR3: TGTGCCAGTAGTATAAAGTCCTCCCCAGGGGGGATTAGCAATCAGCCCCAGCATTTT.

The chain recombines TRBV30 with TRBJ1-5, with D possibly TRBD1 on 5 matching bases. The germline V gene encodes CDR1 GTSNPN and CDR2 SVGIG (reference sequence). The CDR3 has 14 residues. V gave up 3 bases and J gave up 3 bases, with 12 bases separating them. This CDR3 reads CAWRFSGNNQPQHF. The DNA of the CDR3 is TGTGCCTGGAGGTTTTCAGGGAACAATCAGCCCCAGCATTTT.

The CDR3 loop is CASSTGTGGAKREKLFF. The CDR3 bases are TGTGCCAGCAGCACCGGGACAGGGGGCGCTAAAAGGGAAAAACTGTTTTTT. V is TRBV9 and J is TRBJ1-4; 12 bases line up with TRBD1. CDR3 size: 17 residues. V trimming: 4 bases; J trimming: 8 bases; junction bases outside the gene matches: 12. The V gene's germline CDR1 is SGDLS and CDR2 YYNGEE. Full variable domain (outside the CDR3, taken from reference TRBV9 and TRBJ1-4): DSGVTQTPKHLITATGQRVTLRCSPRSGDLSVYWYQQSLDQGLQFLIQYYNGEERAKGNILERFSAQQFPDLHSELNLSSLELGDSALYFCASSTGTGGAKREKLFFGSGTQLSVL.

CDR3 sequence reads: CASSQDYSPAKSYLNTGELFF. The CDR3 DNA is TGCGCCAGCAGCCAAGATTATTCCCCCGCAAAGTCCTACCTGAACACCGGGGAGCTGTTTTTT. The chain employs TRBV4-1 and TRBJ2-2; D is unclear. This CDR3 is built from 21 residues. The germline V and J ends were trimmed by 0 bases and 1 base, with 24 bases remaining between them. CDR1 MGHRA and CDR2 YSYEKL come from the germline V gene.

The chain couples TRBV27 to TRBJ2-5; 12 bases line up with TRBD2. This CDR3 has 15 amino acids. The germline CDR1 and CDR2 sequences are MNHEY and SMNVEV (reference sequence). Trimming at V came to 2 bases and at J to 4 bases, leaving 2 bases not matched to a gene. CDR3 loop: CASSLTSGGPETQYF. For the CDR3, the DNA is TGTGCCAGCAGTTTAACTAGCGGGGGGCCAGAGACCCAGTACTTC.